Presented here are 13 T cell receptor beta chains from one specimen sequenced in a study of neurological immune-mediated disorders. Described time point: technical triplicate 2. TCRdb recomputed calls from the 5' RACE reads with MiXCR, one row per CDR3 protein. The sample has about 55,000 distinct CDR3 sequences; approximately 25% are singletons. The sample comprised PBMCs. The receptor set was obtained from a man in his sixties with HTLV-1-associated myelopathy (HAM/TSP).

This clonotype occurred many times. The V gene is TRBV4-1, the J gene TRBJ2-7, with D possibly TRBD2 on 6 matching bases. V was clipped by 4 bases and J by 2 bases, with 18 bases between them. CDR1 is MGHRA and CDR2 is YSYEKL in the germline V gene. The CDR3 consists of 16 residues. CDR3 nucleotides: TGCGCCAGCAGCCGAGATACCGGGAGTAAGACCTACGAGCAGTACTTC. This gives the protein CASSRDTGSKTYEQYF.

This clonotype came up many times. The chain couples TRBV5-1 to TRBJ2-1; 12 bases agree with TRBD2. Germline loops: CDR1 SGHRS, CDR2 YFSETQ. The CDR3 is made up of 15 amino acids. J was trimmed by 7 bases and V by 4 bases; bases with no gene match: 6. The CDR3 DNA sequence: TGCGCCAGCAGCGCGCTAGCGGGAGGGTCGAATGAGCAGTTCTTC. This encodes CASSALAGGSNEQFF.

In this sample, this clonotype turned up a few times. J is TRBJ2-7 and V is TRBV11-2; D is undetermined. V dropped 2 bases and J dropped 2 bases, with 16 bases sitting between them. Germline V gene lookup returns CDR1 SGHAT and CDR2 FQNNGV. CDR3 length: 16 amino acids. The CDR3 nucleotides read TGTGCCAGCAGCTTAACGCAGGAATCCCATCCCTACGAGCAGTACTTC. This translates into CASSLTQESHPYEQYF.

This clonotype has at least ten counts. The rearrangement links TRBV3-1 to TRBJ2-5; D may be TRBD2 (5 bases). Between the trimmed V and J ends, which lost 5 bases and 0 bases, there was a span of 10 bases. From germline, CDR1 is LGHDT and CDR2 YNNKEL (reference sequence). The CDR3 is made up of 14 amino acids. CDR3 amino acids: CASSGRGYQETQYF. CDR3 nucleotide sequence: TGTGCCAGCAGCGGACGAGGGTACCAAGAGACCCAGTACTTC.

This clonotype has ten or more counts. CDR3 nucleotides: TGCGCCAGCAGCCAAGCTCCTTTTTCTGGCGTGGATACGCAGTATTTT. The encoded protein is CASSQAPFSGVDTQYF. V and J are TRBV5-1 and TRBJ2-3, with D unclear. The V end lost 4 bases, the J end lost 6 bases, and 21 bases lay between the germline ends. The CDR3 covers 16 residues. Germline V CDR1 and CDR2: SGHRS, YFSETQ.

This clonotype has a count of ten or more. This chain links TRBV6-1 with TRBJ2-7; 10 positions match TRBD1. Unmatched junction bases numbered 4, after V lost 7 bases and J lost 4 bases. Germline assignment: CDR1 MNHNS and CDR2 SASEGT. This CDR3 contains 13 residues. The CDR3 nucleotides read TGTGCCAGCATTCCGGGACAGGGGTACGAGCAGTACTTC. Translation gives CASIPGQGYEQYF.

As concerns this clonotype: Just one base apart from a much larger clone, this may be a read error. The conserved phenylalanine or tryptophan normally closing the CDR3 is absent here, so this likely arose from a read error. The rearrangement uses TRBV20-1 and TRBJ2-7; tentative D call: TRBD2 (5 bases). Germline CDR1 and CDR2: DFQATT and SNEGSKA (reference sequence). V lost 3 bases and J 2 bases, leaving 17 bases between the germline ends. CDR3 size: 15 residues. The CDR3 reads CSASKAGRTTYEQYL. The CDR3 DNA follows: TGCAGTGCTAGTAAGGCGGGCCGGACGACCTACGAGCAGTACTTA.

This sequence joins TRBV20-1 and TRBJ2-1; the match to TRBD2 covers 11 bases. Germline V CDR1 and CDR2: DFQATT, SNEGSKA (reference sequence). CDR3 size: 15 residues. With 3 bases clipped from V and 14 bases from J, the junction kept 15 bases outside the gene matches. CDR3 protein: CSARDPGIAGGPEFF. In DNA, the CDR3 is TGCAGTGCTAGGGATCCGGGAATAGCGGGAGGGCCGGAGTTCTTC.

The rearrangement joins TRBV6-5 to TRBJ2-5; D gene ambiguous. Germline V gene data show CDR1 as MNHEY and CDR2 as SVGAGI. This CDR3 spans 14 amino acids. Trimming took off 0 bases at V and 4 bases at J, with 9 bases between the two ends. Here the CDR3 reads CASSYSKAGETQYF. CDR3 in DNA: TGTGCCAGCAGTTACTCTAAGGCCGGAGAGACCCAGTACTTC.

This clonotype was recorded many times. The chain is built from TRBV25-1 and TRBJ1-3, with D perhaps matching TRBD1 (5 bases). This CDR3 comprises 19 residues. Trimming took 0 bases from V and 3 from J, leaving 21 bases between them. CDR1 and CDR2 (germline): MGHDK, SYGVNS. As DNA, the CDR3 is TGTGCCAGCAGTGAATATATCAGTGGAGGCAGGGAGAGTGGAAACACCATATATTTT. This gives the protein CASSEYISGGRESGNTIYF.

This clonotype was detected many times. The chain has TRBV20-1 and TRBJ2-1; D uncertain. V was trimmed by 0 bases and J by 10 bases, leaving 10 bases between them. The CDR3 contains 12 residues. CDR1 is DFQATT and CDR2 is SNEGSKA in the germline V gene (reference sequence). The CDR3 region is CSARDGRQEQFF. The DNA for the CDR3 is TGCAGTGCTAGAGATGGTAGGCAGGAGCAGTTCTTC.

The table lists this clonotype with many counts. The chain employs TRBV12-3 or TRBV12-4 and TRBJ2-2, with 12 bases identical to TRBD2. The CDR3 consists of 16 residues. The V and J ends lost 7 bases and 4 bases, in that order; junction bases with no gene match: 7. The DNA of the CDR3 is TGTGCCAGCAACCTGGGACTAGCGGGCATCACCGGGGAGCTGTTTTTT. Protein sequence: CASNLGLAGITGELFF.

This clonotype occurred many times. The chain has TRBV4-1 and TRBJ2-2; D may be TRBD1 (6 bases). Germline CDR1 MGHRA, CDR2 YSYEKL. This CDR3 region has 18 residues. The V end lost 0 bases, the J end lost 7 bases, and 21 bases lay between the germline ends. The CDR3 sequence: CASSQDQGTAIGLGELFF. The CDR3 coding sequence is TGCGCCAGCAGCCAAGATCAGGGGACCGCGATTGGACTCGGGGAGCTGTTTTTT.